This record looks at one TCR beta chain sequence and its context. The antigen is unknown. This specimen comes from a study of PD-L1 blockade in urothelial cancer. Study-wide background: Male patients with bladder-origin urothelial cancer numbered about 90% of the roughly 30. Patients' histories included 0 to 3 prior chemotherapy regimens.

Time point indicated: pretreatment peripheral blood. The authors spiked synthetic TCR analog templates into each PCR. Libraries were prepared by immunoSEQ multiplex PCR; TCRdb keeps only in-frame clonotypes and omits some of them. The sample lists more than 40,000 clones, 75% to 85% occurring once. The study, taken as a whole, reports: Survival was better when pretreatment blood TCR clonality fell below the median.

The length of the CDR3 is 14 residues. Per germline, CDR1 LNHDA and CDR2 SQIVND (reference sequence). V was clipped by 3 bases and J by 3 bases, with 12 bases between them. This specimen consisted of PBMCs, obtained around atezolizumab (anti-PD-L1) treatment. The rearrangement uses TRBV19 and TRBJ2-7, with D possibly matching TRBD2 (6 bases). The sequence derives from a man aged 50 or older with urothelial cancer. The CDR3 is CASSIRLGDYEQYF. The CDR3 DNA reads TGTGCCAGTAGTATCCGACTAGGAGACTACGAGCAGTACTTC.